One and the same sample provided the 18 T cell receptor beta chains below, sequenced in a study of neurological immune-mediated disorders. Described time point: longitudinal time-point 2. TCRdb re-called the 5' RACE reads through MiXCR, storing one row per CDR3 protein. The table shows 60,000 to 75,000 distinct CDR3 sequences, with more than 7.5% occurring only once. Sequencing was carried out using PBMCs. These receptors originate from a man under 40 in good health.

Of note for this clonotype: It may be a read error: a sequence one base away is much more abundant. The genes are TRBV28 and TRBJ1-5; D is perhaps TRBD1 (6 bases). CDR3 length equals 12 residues. Germline CDR1 is MDHEN and CDR2 is SYDVKM. As DNA, the CDR3 is TGTGCCACCGGGGGGGGCAATCAGCCCCAGCAATTT. This sequence encodes CATGGGNQPQQF.

In its sample, this clonotype was seen many times. The V and J genes are TRBV15 and TRBJ1-4; 12 bases fit TRBD1. V was clipped by 0 bases and J by 3 bases; unmatched bases: 5. CDR3 size: 18 residues. CDR1 and CDR2 (germline): LNHNV, YYDKDF (reference sequence). The CDR3 nucleotides are TGTGCCACCAGCAGAGATCCGGGGACAGGGGGCCCTAATGAAAAACTGTTTTTT. Translation gives CATSRDPGTGGPNEKLFF.

In regard to this clonotype: Possible read error: a much larger clone is one base away. The rearrangement uses TRBV29-1 and TRBJ2-3; D perhaps matches TRBD2 (5 bases). The germline V gene encodes CDR1 SQVTM and CDR2 ANQGSEA. The CDR3 has 13 residues. The CDR3 here is CSVVAGSTNTQYF. As DNA, the CDR3 is TGCAGCGTTGTTGCGGGTAGCACAAATACGCAGTATTTT.

There are many counts of this clonotype. V is TRBV14 and J is TRBJ2-2; D is undetermined. Germline assignment: CDR1 SGHDN and CDR2 FVKESK. V was clipped by 1 base and J by 6 bases, with 9 bases between them. The CDR3 covers 14 residues. The CDR3 is CASSQGGPPGELFF. CDR3 nucleotide sequence: TGTGCCAGCAGCCAAGGAGGACCCCCCGGGGAGCTGTTTTTT.

In this sample, this clonotype turned up many times. The V gene is TRBV11-2, the J gene TRBJ2-2; no clear D gene. The germline V gene has CDR1 SGHAT and CDR2 FQNNGV. Trimming took 1 base from V and 7 from J, leaving 10 bases between them. The CDR3 has 14 amino acids. The CDR3 bases are TGTGCCAGCAGCTTAGCAACCCTGGGCGGGGAGCTGTTTTTT. This encodes CASSLATLGGELFF.

In this sample, this clonotype turned up many times. This chain links TRBV20-1 with TRBJ2-7, with 8 bases that match TRBD2. This CDR3 comprises 14 residues. Germline CDR1 DFQATT, CDR2 SNEGSKA (reference sequence). With 6 bases clipped from V and 4 bases from J, the junction kept 11 bases outside the gene matches. Here the CDR3 DNA reads TGCAGTGCCCCCTTACAGCGGGAGAAATACGAGCAGTACTTC. Amino acids: CSAPLQREKYEQYF.

This clonotype was counted many times. This sequence joins TRBV5-5 and TRBJ1-5; D is uncertain. V dropped 5 bases and J dropped 5 bases, with 14 bases sitting between them. The CDR3 contains 14 residues. CDR1 is SGHKS and CDR2 is YYEKEE in the germline V gene (reference sequence). CDR3 protein: CASSQRHLDQPQHF. The CDR3 bases are TGTGCCAGCAGTCAACGGCACCTAGATCAGCCCCAGCATTTT.

This clonotype was picked up many times. The chain couples TRBV5-1 to TRBJ2-7, with D maybe TRBD2 (6 bases). The CDR3 contains 14 residues. The V end lost 5 bases, the J end lost 3 bases, and 15 bases lay between the germline ends. Germline CDR1 SGHRS, CDR2 YFSETQ. The CDR3 region has the DNA TGCGCCAGCAGAAACCAGTGGGGGGACTACGAGCAGTACTTC. Translating it yields CASRNQWGDYEQYF.

This clonotype has a count of ten or more. This chain uses TRBV28 with TRBJ1-6; a possible D gene is TRBD1 (6 bases). The V gene lost 3 bases and the J gene lost 4 bases, with 16 bases spanning the gap. This CDR3 contains 17 residues. CDR1 MDHEN and CDR2 SYDVKM come from the germline V gene. CDR3 protein: CASSFVKGGVYNSPLHF. The CDR3 bases are TGTGCCAGCAGTTTCGTCAAGGGGGGCGTTTATAATTCACCCCTCCACTTT. Full variable domain (missing parts from reference TRBV28 and TRBJ1-6): DVKVTQSSRYLVKRTGEKVFLECVQDMDHENMFWYRQDPGLGLRLIYFSYDVKMKEKGDIPEGYSVSREKKERFSLILESASTNQTSMYLCASSFVKGGVYNSPLHFGNGTRLTVT.

This clonotype was seen many times. CDR3 residues: CSATRDRTYEQYF. As DNA, the CDR3 is TGCAGTGCCACCCGGGACCGGACCTACGAGCAGTACTTC. The chain links TRBV20-1 to TRBJ2-7; the D call may be TRBD1 or TRBD2 (5 bases each). This CDR3 contains 13 residues. The V gene's germline CDR1 is DFQATT and CDR2 SNEGSKA (reference sequence). V was pared by 6 bases and J by 2 bases, with 14 bases between.

The table lists this clonotype with many counts. The chain links TRBV5-1 to TRBJ2-5; TRBD1 matches 7 bases. Trimming cost V 4 bases and J 7 bases; bases outside gene matches: 10. Germline V CDR1 and CDR2: SGHRS, YFSETQ. The CDR3 has 14 amino acids. CDR3 DNA sequence: TGCGCCAGCAGCCCTGGACAGGAGGCGGGGACCCAGTACTTC. Translation: CASSPGQEAGTQYF.

This clonotype was counted many times. The gene calls are TRBV20-1 and TRBJ2-1; tentatively, D is TRBD2 (6 bases). The CDR3 covers 11 residues. With 7 bases removed from V and 5 bases from J, the gap between germline ends came to 9 bases. Germline loops: CDR1 DFQATT, CDR2 SNEGSKA (reference sequence). Written as DNA, the CDR3 is TGCAGTGTGGGACTGGACAATGAGCAGTTCTTC. Translated, it gives CSVGLDNEQFF.

This clonotype was observed many times. The chain employs TRBV4-1 and TRBJ2-5; 12 bases agree with TRBD2. The V gene's germline CDR1 is MGHRA and CDR2 YSYEKL. CDR3 size: 19 residues. Trimming at V came to 0 bases and at J to 3 bases, leaving 11 bases not matched to a gene. The CDR3 spells CASSQDPGGLAGGEETQYF. For the CDR3, the DNA is TGCGCCAGCAGCCAAGACCCCGGGGGTCTAGCGGGAGGGGAAGAGACCCAGTACTTC.

This clonotype occurred many times. V usage is TRBV5-5 and J usage is TRBJ2-1; 7 nucleotides align to TRBD2. The germline gives CDR1 SGHKS, CDR2 YYEKEE (reference sequence). This CDR3 has 16 amino acids. The junction had 10 bases not matched to a gene; V was cut back by 0 bases and J by 7 bases. Written as DNA, the CDR3 is TGTGCCAGCAGCTTGGGACGAGCGGGGTTTAGAAATGAGCAGTTCTTC. Translation: CASSLGRAGFRNEQFF.

This clonotype was seen repeatedly, ten times or more. V usage is TRBV12-3 or TRBV12-4 and J usage is TRBJ2-2; D might be TRBD2 (6 bases). The CDR3 length is 16 residues. The germline V and J ends were trimmed by 4 bases and 5 bases, with 17 bases remaining between them. CDR3 coding DNA: TGTGCCAGCAGTTACACGGGGGTGATTGGGACCGGGGAGCTGTTTTTT. Translation: CASSYTGVIGTGELFF.

Ten or more counts support this clonotype. This chain uses TRBV5-1 with TRBJ2-2; D might be TRBD1 (5 bases). This CDR3 is built from 14 residues. V shed 2 bases and J shed 1 base, with 6 bases lying between them. Per germline, CDR1 SGHRS and CDR2 YFSETQ. CDR3 region: CASSFTGNTGELFF. The CDR3 DNA reads TGCGCCAGCAGCTTCACAGGGAACACCGGGGAGCTGTTTTTT.

This clonotype has at least ten counts. The chain carries TRBV10-2 and TRBJ2-5; 7 bases align to TRBD2. Trimming cost V 6 bases and J 8 bases; bases outside gene matches: 12. This CDR3 is 14 amino acids long. Germline V lookup: CDR1 WSHSY, CDR2 SAAADI. The CDR3 DNA is TGCGCCAGCAGACCGACCGCGGGAGATGGCACCCAGTACTTC. Translated: CASRPTAGDGTQYF.

This clonotype appeared many times. The chain links TRBV6-2 or TRBV6-3 to TRBJ1-1; perhaps TRBD1 as D (6 bases). V was pared by 8 bases and J by 6 bases, with 16 bases between. The CDR3 length is 13 residues. The germline gives CDR1 MNHEY, CDR2 SVGEGT. CDR3 protein: CASGSTGIPEAFF. The DNA of the CDR3 is TGTGCCAGCGGCTCCACAGGGATACCTGAAGCTTTCTTT.